This T cell receptor (beta chain) was identified in a study of identical twins. Study conclusions and caveats: Analyses of zero insertions could be partly confounded by invariant MAIT and iNKT cells. Modeled out-of-frame TCR alpha sharing in monozygotic twins fell below observed levels.

The table lists this clonotype with a few counts. Its target is not known. One entry per CDR3 protein results from TCRdb running MiXCR on the 5' RACE reads. Here the sample spans about 210,000 distinct CDR3 sequences, approximately 9% being singletons. Per the germline V gene, CDR1 is ENHRY and CDR2 is SYGVKD. Deletions cut 4 bases from V and 4 bases from J, with 14 bases between. The CDR3 covers 15 residues. The receptor comes from a woman under 30 in good health. V is TRBV10-3 and J is TRBJ2-1; possibly TRBD1 for D (5 bases). Source material: memory (CD45RO+) T cells sorted from blood. Here the CDR3 DNA reads TGTGCCATCAGTGCAGGGCCTAACGATTACAATGAGCAGTTCTTC. It specifies CAISAGPNDYNEQFF.